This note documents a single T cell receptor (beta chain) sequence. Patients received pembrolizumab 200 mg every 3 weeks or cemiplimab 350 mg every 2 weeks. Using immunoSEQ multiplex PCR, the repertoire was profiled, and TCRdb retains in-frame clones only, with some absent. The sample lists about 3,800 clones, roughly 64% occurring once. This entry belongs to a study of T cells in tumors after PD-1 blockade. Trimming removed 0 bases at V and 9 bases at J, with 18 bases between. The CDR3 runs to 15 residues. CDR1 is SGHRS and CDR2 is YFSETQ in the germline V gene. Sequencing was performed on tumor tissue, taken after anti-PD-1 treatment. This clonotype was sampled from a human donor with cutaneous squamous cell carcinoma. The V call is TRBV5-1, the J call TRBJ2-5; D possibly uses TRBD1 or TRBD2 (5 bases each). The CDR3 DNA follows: TGCGCCAGCAGCTTGGTTTGGGGCGGGCCTGTGTCCCAGTACTTC. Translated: CASSLVWGGPVSQYF.